Listed here are 6 T cell receptor beta chains from one sample, sequenced in a study of blood T cell repertoires in COVID-19. Data came from immunoSEQ multiplex PCR; TCRdb stores just in-frame clones and leaves some out. The sample includes approximately 70,000 clones, around 85% seen only once; the top ten take about a third. The sequenced sample consisted of peripheral blood. The receptors stem from a woman older than 75 with active or convalescent COVID-19.

The rearrangement links TRBV2 to TRBJ2-1, with D uncertain. Germline-derived CDR1 and CDR2 are SNHLY and FYNNEI. V was trimmed by 4 bases and J by 9 bases, leaving 13 bases between them. CDR3 length: 13 amino acids. CDR3 sequence: CASSVTPTTEQFF. The CDR3 DNA follows: TGTGCCAGCAGTGTAACTCCTACCACTGAGCAGTTCTTC.

The CDR3 nucleotides read TGTGCCAGCAGTTACTCAAGTTCCCTACCCTATGGCTACACCTTC. Encoded protein: CASSYSSSLPYGYTF. The gene calls are TRBV6-5 and TRBJ1-2; D ambiguous. Looked up from germline, CDR1 is MNHEY and CDR2 is SVGAGI. CDR3 length: 15 amino acids. V dropped 0 bases and J dropped 4 bases, with 12 bases sitting between them.

This clone came up a few times. J is TRBJ1-5 and V is TRBV3-1 (or the pseudogene TRBV3-2); D gene uncertain. Germline loops: CDR1 LGHDT, CDR2 YNNKEL (reference sequence). The ends were cut back, 0 bases at V and 6 bases at J, with 18 bases in the middle. This CDR3 is built from 17 residues. The DNA of the CDR3 is TGTGCCAGCAGCCAAGATGAGAATAGGCGGGTGCGTCAGCCCCAGCATTTT. Its translation: CASSQDENRRVRQPQHF.

This clone was seen more than once but under ten times. The chain carries TRBV28 and TRBJ1-2, with D unclear. V shed 7 bases and J shed 5 bases, with 20 bases lying between them. CDR1 and CDR2 from the germline V gene are MDHEN and SYDVKM. CDR3 length equals 15 residues. The CDR3 DNA reads as TGTGCCAGCACCGAAAACCCCGGGGTCGGTTATGGCTACACCTTC. It yields the protein CASTENPGVGYGYTF.

This chain links TRBV5-6 with TRBJ1-6, with 7 bases matching TRBD1. CDR3 length: 14 residues. Looked up from germline, CDR1 is SGHDT and CDR2 is YYEEEE. V shed 1 base and J 7 bases; nucleotides not matched to a gene: 2. This CDR3 reads CASSLTGVNSPLHF. The CDR3 DNA reads TGTGCCAGCAGCTTGACAGGGGTCAATTCACCCCTCCACTTT.

The chain carries TRBV2 and TRBJ1-5; D may be TRBD1 (6 bases). The V gene lost 6 bases and the J gene lost 4 bases, with 13 bases spanning the gap. Germline loops: CDR1 SNHLY, CDR2 FYNNEI. The CDR3 loop spans 14 amino acids. The CDR3 nucleotides are TGTGCCAGCAGCAGGGACATGCGGAATCAGCCCCAGCATTTT. This encodes CASSRDMRNQPQHF.